This entry describes one T cell receptor beta chain. The antigen is undetermined. It was through 5'RACE template switching that TCR cDNA was made, with a universal primer site and UMIs added. TCRdb used MiXCR to reprocess the 5' RACE reads, holding one entry per CDR3 protein. Of nearly 550,000 distinct CDR3 sequences listed, 15% to 20% are singletons. The data stem from a study of T cells after yellow fever vaccination. Study findings and constraints: Reappearance after the booster was observed for most primary-vaccination clones (about 96% CD4, less than 90% CD8). Peaking faster, on day 5 versus 15, the secondary response was nonetheless weaker.

The CDR3 is 16 amino acids. The V gene lost 0 bases and the J gene lost 5 bases, with 14 bases spanning the gap. Germline assignment: CDR1 MNHEY and CDR2 SVGAGI. This TCR came from a man aged 25-45 years who received the YFV17D yellow fever vaccine. The material sequenced was PBMCs, taken 15 days after the yellow fever booster vaccination. The gene calls are TRBV6-5 and TRBJ2-1; D possibly corresponds to TRBD1 (5 bases). CDR3 nucleotides: TGTGCCAGCAGTTACTCTTTCTTGGGCAGGGACAATGAGCAGTTCTTC. Translated, it gives CASSYSFLGRDNEQFF.